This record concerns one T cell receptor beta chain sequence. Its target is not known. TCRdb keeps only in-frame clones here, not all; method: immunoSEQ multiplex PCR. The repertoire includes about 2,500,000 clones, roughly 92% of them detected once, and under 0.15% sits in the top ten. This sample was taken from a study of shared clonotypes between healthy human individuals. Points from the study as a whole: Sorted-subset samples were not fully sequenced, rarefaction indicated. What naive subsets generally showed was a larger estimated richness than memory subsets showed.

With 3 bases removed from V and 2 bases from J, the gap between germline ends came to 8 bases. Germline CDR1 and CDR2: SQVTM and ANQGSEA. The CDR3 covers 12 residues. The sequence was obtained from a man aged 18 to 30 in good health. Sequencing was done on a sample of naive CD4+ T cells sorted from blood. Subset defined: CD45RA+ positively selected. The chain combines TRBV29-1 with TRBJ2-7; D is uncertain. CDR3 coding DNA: TGCAGCGTTGAGGGGTTCGCCTACGAGCAGTACTTC. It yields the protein CSVEGFAYEQYF.